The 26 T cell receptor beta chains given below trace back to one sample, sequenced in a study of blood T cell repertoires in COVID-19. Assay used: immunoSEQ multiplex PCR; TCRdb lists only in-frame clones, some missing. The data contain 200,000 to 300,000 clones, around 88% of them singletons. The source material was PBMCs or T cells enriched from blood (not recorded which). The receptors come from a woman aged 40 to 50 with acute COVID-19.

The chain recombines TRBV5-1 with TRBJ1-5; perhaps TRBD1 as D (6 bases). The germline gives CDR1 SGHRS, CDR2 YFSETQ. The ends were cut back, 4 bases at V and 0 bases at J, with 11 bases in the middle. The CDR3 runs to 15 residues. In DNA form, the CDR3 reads TGCGCCAGCAGCAAACAGGGTTATAGCAATCAGCCCCAGCATTTT. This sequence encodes CASSKQGYSNQPQHF.

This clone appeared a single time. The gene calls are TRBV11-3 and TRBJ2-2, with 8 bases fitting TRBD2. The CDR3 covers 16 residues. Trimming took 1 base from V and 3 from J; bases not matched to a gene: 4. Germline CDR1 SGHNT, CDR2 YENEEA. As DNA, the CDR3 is TGTGCCAGCAGCTTAGGCGGGGGGAAGTACACCGGGGAGCTGTTTTTT. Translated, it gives CASSLGGGKYTGELFF.

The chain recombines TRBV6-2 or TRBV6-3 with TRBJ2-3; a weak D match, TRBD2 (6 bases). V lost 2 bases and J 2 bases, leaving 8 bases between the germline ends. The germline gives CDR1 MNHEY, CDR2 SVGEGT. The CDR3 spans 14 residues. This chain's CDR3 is CASSYGLITDTQYF. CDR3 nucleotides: TGTGCCAGCAGTTACGGACTAATCACAGATACGCAGTATTTT.

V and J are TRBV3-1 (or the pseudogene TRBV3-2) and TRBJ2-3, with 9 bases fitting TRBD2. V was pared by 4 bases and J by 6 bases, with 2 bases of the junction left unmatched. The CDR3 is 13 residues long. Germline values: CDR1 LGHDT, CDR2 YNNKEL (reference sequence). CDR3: CASSRTSEDTQYF. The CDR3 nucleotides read TGTGCCAGCAGCCGGACTAGCGAGGATACGCAGTATTTT.

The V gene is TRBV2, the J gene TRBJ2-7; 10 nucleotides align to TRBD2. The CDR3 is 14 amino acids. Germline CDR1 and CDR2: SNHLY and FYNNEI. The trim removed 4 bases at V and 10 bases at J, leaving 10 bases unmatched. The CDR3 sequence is CASSVRAGGPTQYV. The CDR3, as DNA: TGTGCCAGCAGTGTTAGAGCGGGAGGGCCAACCCAGTACGTC.

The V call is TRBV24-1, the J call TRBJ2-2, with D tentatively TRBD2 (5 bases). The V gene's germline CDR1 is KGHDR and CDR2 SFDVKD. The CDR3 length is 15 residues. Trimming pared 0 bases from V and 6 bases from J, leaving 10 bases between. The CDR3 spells CATSDLPAGPGELFF. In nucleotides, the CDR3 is TGTGCCACCAGTGATTTGCCTGCGGGTCCCGGGGAGCTGTTTTTT.

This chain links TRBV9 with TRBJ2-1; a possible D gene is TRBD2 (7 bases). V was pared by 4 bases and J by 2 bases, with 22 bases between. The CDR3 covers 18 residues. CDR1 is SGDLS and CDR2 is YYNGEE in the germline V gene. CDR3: CASSPRGGGNLAYNEQFF. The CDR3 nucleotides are TGTGCCAGCAGCCCCAGAGGGGGAGGGAATCTTGCCTACAATGAGCAGTTCTTC.

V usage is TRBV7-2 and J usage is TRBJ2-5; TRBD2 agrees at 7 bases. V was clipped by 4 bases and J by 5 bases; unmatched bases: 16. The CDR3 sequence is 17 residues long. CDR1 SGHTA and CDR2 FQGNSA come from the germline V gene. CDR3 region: CASSSLRRERGTETQYF. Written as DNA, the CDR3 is TGTGCCAGCAGCTCCCTCAGGAGGGAGCGGGGTACGGAGACCCAGTACTTC.

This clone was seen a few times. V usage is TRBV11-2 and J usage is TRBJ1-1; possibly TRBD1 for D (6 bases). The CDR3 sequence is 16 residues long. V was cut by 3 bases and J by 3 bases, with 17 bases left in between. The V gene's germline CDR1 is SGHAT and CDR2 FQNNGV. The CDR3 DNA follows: TGTGCCAGCAGCTTCCCCCAAGGGGGAGGGGACACTGAAGCTTTCTTT. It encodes CASSFPQGGGDTEAFF.

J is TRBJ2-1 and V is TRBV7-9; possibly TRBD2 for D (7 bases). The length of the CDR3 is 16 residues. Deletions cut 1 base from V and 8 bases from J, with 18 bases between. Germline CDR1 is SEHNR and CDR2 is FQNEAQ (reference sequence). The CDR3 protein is CASSLDAGARRDEQFF. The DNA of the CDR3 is TGTGCCAGCAGCTTAGATGCGGGGGCTAGACGGGATGAGCAGTTCTTC. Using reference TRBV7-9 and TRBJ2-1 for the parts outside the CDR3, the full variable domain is DTGVSQNPRHKITKRGQNVTFRCDPISEHNRLYWYRQTLGQGPEFLTYFQNEAQLEKSRLLSDRFSAERPKGSFSTLEIQRTEQGDSAMYLCASSLDAGARRDEQFFGPGTRLTVL.

As DNA, the CDR3 is TGTGCCAGCATCCCCGGGACTAGCGGGAGTTATTCGGTGTTCTTC. This codes for CASIPGTSGSYSVFF. The J gene is TRBJ2-1, the V gene TRBV6-2 or TRBV6-3; 14 bases map to TRBD2. Trimming took 7 bases from V and 15 from J; bases not matched to a gene: 14. Germline loops: CDR1 MNHEY, CDR2 SVGEGT. The CDR3 runs to 15 residues.

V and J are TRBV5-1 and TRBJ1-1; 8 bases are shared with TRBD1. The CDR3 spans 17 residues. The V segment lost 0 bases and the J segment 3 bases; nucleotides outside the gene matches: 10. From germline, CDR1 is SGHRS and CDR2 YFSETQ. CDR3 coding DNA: TGCGCCAGCAGCTTGGGGCAGGGGGCGGGGAAGGACACTGAAGCTTTCTTT. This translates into CASSLGQGAGKDTEAFF.

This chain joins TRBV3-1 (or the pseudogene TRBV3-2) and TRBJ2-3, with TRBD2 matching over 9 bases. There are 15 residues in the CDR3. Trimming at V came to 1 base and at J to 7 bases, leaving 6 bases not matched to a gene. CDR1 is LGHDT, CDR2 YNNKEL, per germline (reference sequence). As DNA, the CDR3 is TGTGCCAGCAGCCAAGGCGGGGGGGCAGGGAATACGCAGTATTTT. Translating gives CASSQGGGAGNTQYF.

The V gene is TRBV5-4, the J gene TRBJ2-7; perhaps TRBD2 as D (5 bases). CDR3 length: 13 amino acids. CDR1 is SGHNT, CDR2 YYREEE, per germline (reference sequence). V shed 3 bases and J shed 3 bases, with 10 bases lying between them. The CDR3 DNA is TGTGCCAGCAGCTCACCGGGGATCTACGAGCAGTACGTC. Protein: CASSSPGIYEQYV.

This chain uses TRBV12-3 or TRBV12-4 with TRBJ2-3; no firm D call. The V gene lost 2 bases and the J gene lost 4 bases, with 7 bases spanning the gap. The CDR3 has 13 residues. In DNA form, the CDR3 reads TGTGCCAGCAGTTTAATCGAGCCAGATACGCAGTATTTT. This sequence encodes CASSLIEPDTQYF.

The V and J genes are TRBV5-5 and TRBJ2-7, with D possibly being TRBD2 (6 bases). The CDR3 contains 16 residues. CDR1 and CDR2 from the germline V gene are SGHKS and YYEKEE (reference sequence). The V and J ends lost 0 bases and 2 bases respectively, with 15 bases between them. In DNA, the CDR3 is TGTGCCAGCAGCTTGGACCTGGGGAGGACCCCCTACGAGCAGTACGTC. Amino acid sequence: CASSLDLGRTPYEQYV.

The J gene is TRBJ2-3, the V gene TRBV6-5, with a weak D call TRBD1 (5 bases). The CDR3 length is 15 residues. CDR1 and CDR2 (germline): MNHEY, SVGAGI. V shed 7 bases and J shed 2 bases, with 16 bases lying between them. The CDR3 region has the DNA TGTGCCAGCAACGAAGGGGCGATCTCCACAGATACGCAGTATTTT. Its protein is CASNEGAISTDTQYF.

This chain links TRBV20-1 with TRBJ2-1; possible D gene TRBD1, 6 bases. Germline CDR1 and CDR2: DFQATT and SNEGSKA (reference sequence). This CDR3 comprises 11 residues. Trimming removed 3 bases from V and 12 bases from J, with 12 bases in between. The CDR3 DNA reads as TGCAGTGCTAGGAAGGTAGGGGGGCAGTTCTTC. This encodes CSARKVGGQFF.

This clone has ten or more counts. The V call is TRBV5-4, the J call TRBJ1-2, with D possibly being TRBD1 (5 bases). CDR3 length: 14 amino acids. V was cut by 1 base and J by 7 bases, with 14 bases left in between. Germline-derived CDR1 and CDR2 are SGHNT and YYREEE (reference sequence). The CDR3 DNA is TGTGCCAGCAGCTTGTTAGGGGAGGGTACTGGCTACACCTTC. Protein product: CASSLLGEGTGYTF.

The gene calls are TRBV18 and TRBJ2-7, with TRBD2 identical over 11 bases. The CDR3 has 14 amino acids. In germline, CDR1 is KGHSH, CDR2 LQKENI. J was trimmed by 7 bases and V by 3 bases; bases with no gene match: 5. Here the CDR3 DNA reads TGTGCCAGCTCACCCCTTGGGACTAGCGGTGAGCAGTACGTC. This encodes CASSPLGTSGEQYV.

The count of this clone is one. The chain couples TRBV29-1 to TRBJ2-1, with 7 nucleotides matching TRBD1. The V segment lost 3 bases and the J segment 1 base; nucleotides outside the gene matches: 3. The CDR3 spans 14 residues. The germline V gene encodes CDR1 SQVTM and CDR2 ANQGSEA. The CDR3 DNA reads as TGCAGCGTTGACCAGGGGGTATCCTACAATGAGCAGTTCTTC. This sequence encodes CSVDQGVSYNEQFF.

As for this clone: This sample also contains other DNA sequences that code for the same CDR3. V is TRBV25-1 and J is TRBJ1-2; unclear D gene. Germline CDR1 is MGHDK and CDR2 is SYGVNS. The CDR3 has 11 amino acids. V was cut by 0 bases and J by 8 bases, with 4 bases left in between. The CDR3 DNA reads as TGTGCCAGCAGTGAATACGGGGGCTACACCTTC. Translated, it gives CASSEYGGYTF.

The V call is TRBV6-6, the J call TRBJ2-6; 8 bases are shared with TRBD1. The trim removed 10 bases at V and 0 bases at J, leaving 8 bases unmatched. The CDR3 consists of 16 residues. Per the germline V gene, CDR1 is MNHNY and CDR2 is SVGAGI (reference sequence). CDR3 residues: CATSDRGISGANVLTF. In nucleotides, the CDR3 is TGTGCCACTTCCGACAGGGGCATCTCTGGGGCCAACGTCCTGACTTTC.

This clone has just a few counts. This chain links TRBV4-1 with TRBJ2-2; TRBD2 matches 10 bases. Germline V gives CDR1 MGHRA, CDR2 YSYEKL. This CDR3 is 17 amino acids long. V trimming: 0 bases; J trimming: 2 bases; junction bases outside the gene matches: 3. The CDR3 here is CASSQDPSGSNTGELFF. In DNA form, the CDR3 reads TGCGCCAGCAGCCAAGACCCTAGCGGGAGTAACACCGGGGAGCTGTTTTTT.

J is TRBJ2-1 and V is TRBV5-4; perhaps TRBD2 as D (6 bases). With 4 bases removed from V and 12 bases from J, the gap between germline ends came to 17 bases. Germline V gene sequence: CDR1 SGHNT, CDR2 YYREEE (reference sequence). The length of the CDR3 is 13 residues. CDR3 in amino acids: CASSIDGLIGQFF. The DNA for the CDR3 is TGTGCCAGCAGCATCGACGGACTAATCGGGCAGTTCTTC.

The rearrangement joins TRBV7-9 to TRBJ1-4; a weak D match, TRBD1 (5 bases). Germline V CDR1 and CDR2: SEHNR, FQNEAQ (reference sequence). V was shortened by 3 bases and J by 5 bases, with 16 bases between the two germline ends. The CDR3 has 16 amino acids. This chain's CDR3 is CASSLGGTTMNEKLFF. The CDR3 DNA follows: TGTGCCAGCAGCTTGGGGGGGACCACTATGAATGAAAAACTGTTTTTT.